This TCR beta chain is drawn from a study of type 1 and type 2 diabetes patients listed by TCRdb under 2016. Concerning the study at large: Nine type 1 diabetes patients, four type 2 diabetes patients and 6 or 7 nondiabetic controls, all recruited in China, made up the cohort. Across the study, CD4+ and CD8+ T cells were positively selected from PBMCs using CD4 or CD8 MicroBeads on MACS columns. Type 2 diabetes patients were included as a disease comparison group for the type 1 diabetes patients. When approximately 18-cycle amplification was compared with roughly 24-cycle amplification, V gene usage looked similar, suggesting that primer efficiencies were similar and PCR bias was random. TCRbeta libraries were sequenced paired-end on Illumina HiSeq 2000 or MiSeq instruments. The whole study generated roughly 19,000,000 paired-end reads. In the study, high-throughput sequencing was used to profile TCRbeta repertoires so that type 1 diabetes, type 2 diabetes and nondiabetic individuals could be compared.

The full study reports these points: In both CD4+ and CD8+ T cells, type 2 diabetes repertoires were highly diverse and significantly more diverse than type 1 diabetes repertoires. Only a limited number of T2D and control samples were sequenced, so some T1D-only HECs might also appear in more T2D or control samples. Only a few highly-expanded CD4+ clones (median one) were found in type 2 diabetes patients, and these clones made up a median approximately 4% of reads. Age and gender were not matched between study groups, possibly biasing interpretation. V and J gene usage patterns of type 2 diabetes and control samples were highly correlated, averaging roughly 0.97 between samples.

Sequenced using an Illumina MiSeq. Genomic DNA from sorted T cell subsets was used as template for TCRbeta CDR3 amplification. The TCRbeta CDR3 region was amplified by multiplex PCR using 30 forward and 13 reverse primers. PCR products were purified with AMPure XP beads, after which indices and adaptors were added in a second approximately 25-cycle PCR. Before sequencing, the QIAquick Gel Extraction Kit was used to gel-purify the libraries. Under the source paper's analysis protocol: Paired-end reads were merged with FLASH and aligned to IMGT V, D and J germline references using IgBLAST. After reads whose alignment identity to germline references fell below 70% were discarded, 9 million to 12 million reads remained study-wide. CDR3 boundaries, reading frame and productivity were assigned following IMGT definitions. Highly-expanded clones were defined as clones making up 1% or more of reads, and normalized Shannon entropy was used to measure diversity. Unpaired two-tailed t-tests were used to test for differences in Shannon entropy between groups. TCRdb reworked the public reads: Q25 trimming with fastp, MiXCR clone assembly, productive beta chains retained. Rows matching on CDR3 protein sequence are summarized as one entry with the most common DNA and genes. These V and J calls rely on TCRdb rather than the paper's analysis. This sample comprises about 270,000 distinct CDR3 sequences, roughly 48% of them detected only once. The top ten hold about an eighth of the sample.

This clonotype was seen a handful of times. Its antigen is still unknown. It has no much larger one-base neighbor in the sample; base qualities were not kept. Taken from the germline V gene, the CDR1 and CDR2 loops are SNHLY and FYNNEI. Trimming at the junction amounts to 5 bases on V and 8 bases on J, and the germline ends lie 18 bases apart. Its CDR3 holds 14 amino acids, cysteine through phenylalanine. Only the CDR3 region is kept as DNA, spanning 42 bases read in frame from base 1. All diabetic patients met standard classification criteria for type 1 or type 2 diabetes, with glucose and C-peptide assessed by WHO-recommended methods. Donors were excluded if they had other autoimmune diseases or infections within the previous four weeks. A roughly 9.7-milliliter sample of peripheral blood was drawn from every participant. PBMCs were isolated with LymphoPrep density separation.

Sequencing input: peripheral blood mononuclear cells (PBMCs). The rearranged segments are TRBV2 and TRBJ1-2, with a weak D call of TRBD1 (5 bases match). This TCR was sampled from a man aged 18 to 30 with type 2 diabetes. The CDR3 has the sequence CASSLNGPGYGYTF. The DNA sequence reads TGTGCCAGCAGTTTGAATGGTCCAGGGTACGGCTACACCTTC. Here the CDR3 is joined to the reference TRBV2 and TRBJ1-2 genes, and the full variable domain is: EPEVTQTPSHQVTQMGQEVILRCVPISNHLYFYWYRQILGQKVEFLVSFYNNEISEKSEIFDDQFSVERPDGSNFTLKIRSTKLEDSAMYFCASSLNGPGYGYTFGSGTRLTVV.